A selection of T cell receptor beta chains follows, all from one sample in a study of PD-1 blockade in classical Hodgkin lymphoma. The data were produced by immunoSEQ multiplex PCR, yet TCRdb's version contains in-frame clones alone and is incomplete. The sample has about 97,000 clones, roughly 84% seen once. Source: peripheral blood mononuclear cells (PBMCs), taken at baseline. Receptors originate from a human donor with classical Hodgkin lymphoma. CDR3s include the opening cysteine and the closing phenylalanine or tryptophan. Each record gives: clone size, V gene, D gene, J gene, CDR3 DNA, CDR3 protein. The D gene is left open where the match is weak. A clone size is listed for some rows: how often the clone was seen (once, few, many), or a class if it is expanded.

few	TRBV6-5	TRBD2	TRBJ2-3	TGTGCCAGCAGTTACGGGGGGGGAGTGAATACGCAGTATTTT	CASSYGGGVNTQYF
NA	TRBV9	NA	TRBJ2-1	TGTGCCAGCAGCGGGCCACAGGGTCCAAATGAGCAGTTCTTC	CASSGPQGPNEQFF
NA	TRBV14	NA	TRBJ2-1	TGTGCCAGCAGCCACAACCGGGACACCACCTACAATGAGCAGTTCTTC	CASSHNRDTTYNEQFF
NA	TRBV10-3	NA	TRBJ2-7	TGTGCCATCAGTGAGACAGGACATTCTCCCCTCAGCTACGAGCAGTACTTC	CAISETGHSPLSYEQYF
NA	TRBV30	TRBD2	TRBJ2-2	TGTGCCTGGAGCCAACTAGCGGGATTATCCACCGGGGAGCTGTTTTTT	CAWSQLAGLSTGELFF
NA	TRBV7-9	TRBD1	TRBJ1-2	TGTGCCAGCAGCTTATGGACAGGGGGCGGCACTAACTATGGCTACACCTTC	CASSLWTGGGTNYGYTF
NA	TRBV15	NA	TRBJ2-7	TGTGCCACCAGCAGAGTGCAGGGTGGGAGCGTCGAGCAGTACTTC	CATSRVQGGSVEQYF
NA	TRBV5-4	NA	TRBJ1-5	TGTGCCAGTCAGGAGATCGGGGGTGCTAGCAATCAGCCCCAGCATTTT	CASQEIGGASNQPQHF
NA	TRBV28	NA	TRBJ1-3	TGTGCCAGCGCCCCAGGCGGGGAGTTGGGAAACACCATATATTTT	CASAPGGELGNTIYF
once	TRBV5-5	TRBD1	TRBJ1-2	TGTGCCAGCAGCTACAGGGGCGGCTATGGCTACACCTTC	CASSYRGGYGYTF
NA	TRBV10-1	TRBD2	TRBJ2-3	TGCGCCACCGCAGCGGGAGGGACAGATACGCAGTATTTT	CATAAGGTDTQYF
NA	TRBV9	NA	TRBJ2-2	TGTGCCAGCAGCGTAGTGTTAGCGGAGAACACCGGGGAGCTGTTTTTT	CASSVVLAENTGELFF
NA	TRBV7-2	TRBD1	TRBJ1-1	TGTGCCAGCAGCCTAAACCCCCTCAGGGGGGTGAACACTGAAGCTTTCTTT	CASSLNPLRGVNTEAFF
NA	TRBV4-2	NA	TRBJ2-1	TGTGCCAGCAGCCCCCCGGCAGGGAATGAGCAGTTCTTC	CASSPPAGNEQFF
once	TRBV25-1	NA	TRBJ2-7	TGTGCCAGCAGCCCAAGGTTGCATCCGTCCTACGAGCAGTACTTC	CASSPRLHPSYEQYF
few	TRBV5-1	TRBD2	TRBJ2-1	TGCGCCAGCAGCCCGCTCCTAGCGGGAGACCCCCTTGCCTACAATGAGCAGTTCTTC	CASSPLLAGDPLAYNEQFF
NA	TRBV2	NA	TRBJ1-2	TGTGCCAGTACCGGGCGCGGGACCCATGGTGGAGGCTACACCTTC	CASTGRGTHGGGYTF
NA	TRBV4-1	NA	TRBJ1-2	TGCGCCAGCAGCCAAGATGCGGCCAGGGAACATGGCTACACCTTC	CASSQDAAREHGYTF
NA	TRBV5-1	NA	TRBJ1-2	TGCGCCAGCAGCCCATCTGGGGGGGCTGATGGCTACACCTTC	CASSPSGGADGYTF
NA	TRBV5-4	NA	TRBJ2-1	TGTGCCAGCAGCTTCCGGCAGGGGAATGAGCAGTTCTTC	CASSFRQGNEQFF
NA	TRBV27	TRBD1	TRBJ1-2	TGTGCCAGCAGTTTTACAGGGGGCGCGGATGGCTACACCTTC	CASSFTGGADGYTF
NA	TRBV5-1	NA	TRBJ2-1	TGCGCCAGCAGCTTGGGGGCTGGGGCCTACAATGAGCAGTTCTTC	CASSLGAGAYNEQFF
few	TRBV6-1	TRBD1	TRBJ2-7	TGTGCCAGCGTACCAGGGACAGCCACCTACGAGCAGTACTTC	CASVPGTATYEQYF
NA	TRBV7-9	NA	TRBJ1-1	TGTGCCAGCAGCCGGGAGGGTGAAGCTTTCTTT	CASSREGEAFF
NA	TRBV5-4	NA	TRBJ1-1	TGTGCCAGCAGCTTGAGTCCATGGGCCCGTACTGAAGCTTTCTTT	CASSLSPWARTEAFF
NA	TRBV15	NA	TRBJ2-5	TGTGCCACCAGCAGAGCCCGACAGTCAAAAGAGACCCAGTACTTC	CATSRARQSKETQYF
once	TRBV19	TRBD2	TRBJ2-7	TGTGCCAGTAGTCTAAGCGGACTAGTACCTTCCTACGAGCAGTACTTC	CASSLSGLVPSYEQYF
NA	TRBV5-1	TRBD2	TRBJ2-7	TGCGCCAGCAGCTTTGGTCGGGGTAGCGGGGTTTACGAGCAGTACTTC	CASSFGRGSGVYEQYF
NA	TRBV4-2	NA	TRBJ2-3	TGTGCCAGCAGCCTGGATGGGACTCGTAGCACAGATACGCAGTATTTT	CASSLDGTRSTDTQYF
NA	TRBV16	TRBD1	TRBJ1-1	TGTGCCAGCAGCCGAACCGGGACAGGGGGGACTGAAGCTTTCTTT	CASSRTGTGGTEAFF
NA	TRBV14	TRBD1	TRBJ1-1	TGTGCCAGCAGCCAAGAGGGACAGGCGTTCTTT	CASSQEGQAFF
NA	TRBV28	TRBD2	TRBJ2-3	TGTGCCAGCAGTTTAGCGGGAGGGGTTAGCACAGATACGCAGTATTTT	CASSLAGGVSTDTQYF
NA	TRBV12-5	NA	TRBJ2-1	TGTGCTAGTGGTTTTAACGTCCGGGGCTCCTACAATGAGCAGTTCTTC	CASGFNVRGSYNEQFF
NA	TRBV11-2	TRBD2	TRBJ2-3	TGTGCCAGCAGCTTAGGGGGGACTAGTTCGGATACGCAGTATTTT	CASSLGGTSSDTQYF
NA	TRBV6-5	NA	TRBJ1-2	TGTGCCAGCAGTTCGCAGGATAACTATGGCTACACCTTC	CASSSQDNYGYTF
NA	TRBV7-2	TRBD1	TRBJ2-2	TGTGCCAGCAGCCTCCGACAGGGGCGGTCCACCGGGGAGCTGTTTTTT	CASSLRQGRSTGELFF
once	TRBV11-2	NA	TRBJ2-1	TGTGCCAGCAGCTTAGTCATGAGCTCCTACAATGAGCAGTTCTTC	CASSLVMSSYNEQFF
NA	TRBV5-6	TRBD2	TRBJ2-1	TGTGCCAGCAGGTCAACTAGCGGGAGGTTCCATGAGCAGTTCTTC	CASRSTSGRFHEQFF
NA	TRBV6-5	NA	TRBJ2-5	TGTGCCAGCAGTTTAATCTCGCTTGAAGAGACCCAGTACTTC	CASSLISLEETQYF
many	TRBV19	NA	TRBJ1-5	TGTGCCAGTAGTATCGGCGGGGCTGTAAATCAGCCCCAGCATTTT	CASSIGGAVNQPQHF
NA	TRBV6-5	NA	TRBJ2-2	TGTGCCAGCAGCGGCCGGTGGGGGGAGCTGTTTTTT	CASSGRWGELFF
NA	TRBV18	NA	TRBJ2-2	TGTGCCAGCTCACCGGCAGCGGAGCTGTTTTTT	CASSPAAELFF
NA	TRBV19	NA	TRBJ2-7	TGTGCCAGTAGTCAGACTTGGGACCCGACCTACGAGCAGTACTTC	CASSQTWDPTYEQYF
NA	TRBV28	NA	TRBJ1-5	TGTGCCAGCAGTCACACCGGGCCGTCCAATCAGCCCCAGCATTTT	CASSHTGPSNQPQHF
NA	TRBV19	NA	TRBJ1-2	TGTGCCAGTAGGTTAGACAGAAACTATGGCTACACCTTC	CASRLDRNYGYTF
NA	TRBV10-3	NA	TRBJ2-3	TGTGCCATCAGTGAAGGCGGTGGCACAGATACGCAGTATTTT	CAISEGGGTDTQYF
NA	TRBV21-1	NA	TRBJ1-4	TGTGCCAGCAGCAAAAAATTGGTAGACAGGGACGGTAATGAAAAACTGTTTTTT	CASSKKLVDRDGNEKLFF
NA	TRBV5-4	NA	TRBJ1-1	TGTGCCAGCAGCCCCGGACCGGGGAGCACTGAAGCTTTCTTT	CASSPGPGSTEAFF
NA	TRBV27	NA	TRBJ1-6	TGTGCCAGCCGACCCTGGTCGGGTTCACCCCTCCACTTT	CASRPWSGSPLHF
NA	TRBV6-6	NA	TRBJ1-3	TGTGCCAGCAGATTAACAGAGTACTTTGGAAACACCATATATTTT	CASRLTEYFGNTIYF
NA	TRBV11-2	NA	TRBJ2-1	TGTGCCAGCAGCTTAGATCGGGTTTACAATGAGCAGTTCTTC	CASSLDRVYNEQFF
NA	TRBV7-9	NA	TRBJ2-7	TGTGCCAGCAGCTTTCCCAGGGTAGAGTCCGAGCAGTACTTC	CASSFPRVESEQYF
few	TRBV7-2	NA	TRBJ2-7	TGTGCCAGCAGCTTATCTGGGCAATCCTACGAGCAGTACTTC	CASSLSGQSYEQYF
NA	TRBV11-2	TRBD1	TRBJ2-3	TGTGCCAGCAGCCCCCTACAGGGGGCAATCGGCACAGATACGCAGTATTTT	CASSPLQGAIGTDTQYF
NA	TRBV5-1	TRBD1	TRBJ1-1	TGCGCCAGCAGCTCGCAGGGGGCCGGCGGCACTGAAGCTTTCTTT	CASSSQGAGGTEAFF
NA	TRBV6-4	NA	TRBJ2-7	TGTGCCAAGATTCTGGGCCCCTCCGCGGGGGCCTCCTACGAGCAGTACTTC	CAKILGPSAGASYEQYF
NA	TRBV5-3	NA	TRBJ1-5	TGTGCCAGAAGCTGGCCGGACCCAACCTATCAGCCCCAGCATTTT	CARSWPDPTYQPQHF
NA	TRBV28	NA	TRBJ2-1	TGTGCCAGCAGTGCGGGGGCACCGGGGTACAATGAGCAGTTCTTC	CASSAGAPGYNEQFF
NA	TRBV4-1	NA	TRBJ2-3	TGCGCCAGCAGCCTAGCGGAGGTCAGCACAGATACGCAGTATTTT	CASSLAEVSTDTQYF
once	TRBV2	NA	TRBJ2-1	TGTGCCAGCAGTGAATTTTATTCCGGGGGCGATGAGCAGTTCTTC	CASSEFYSGGDEQFF